This TCR beta chain is from a study of blood T cell repertoires in COVID-19. Study-wide context: Researchers got acute and convalescent COVID-19 samples from the United States, Italy and Spain. From T cells, B-cell-depleted T cells, or PBMCs came the material, which was cDNA or gDNA.

CDR1 is MNHEY and CDR2 is SVGAGI in the germline V gene. CDR3 length: 12 amino acids. Trimming removed 0 bases from V and 14 bases from J, with 8 bases in between. In the original analysis: Quantification of nucleated cells was approximated via reference gene primer amplification. Profiling relied on immunoSEQ multiplex PCR, and the TCRdb table lists in-frame clones only, not all of them. That table furnishes V, J and clone size, whereas the DNA furnished D and trimming. The data show about 250,000 clones, roughly 80% seen once. The TCR was taken from a woman of 80 years or more with acute or convalescent COVID-19. Sequencing was performed on peripheral blood. The genes are TRBV6-5 and TRBJ1-6; a possible D gene is TRBD1 (5 bases). The chain's CDR3 is CASSYSQGALHF. CDR3 coding DNA: TGTGCCAGCAGTTACTCCCAGGGCGCCCTCCACTTT.